What follows describes a single TCR beta chain. The sample originates from a study of OX40 agonist ivuxolimab in advanced cancers. Using immunoSEQ multiplex PCR, the repertoire was profiled, and TCRdb retains in-frame clones only, with some absent. The sample yields tens of thousands of clones, 86% seen once. Germline CDR1 SGDLS, CDR2 YYNGEE. This CDR3 has 17 amino acids. The J segment lost 5 bases and the V segment lost 4 bases, leaving 15 bases of the junction unmatched. Autoimmune disease history or systemic immunosuppression barred patients. This clonotype was obtained from an adult with an advanced solid tumor such as melanoma, head and neck, liver or kidney cancer. This chain links TRBV9 with TRBJ2-5, with TRBD2 identical over 9 bases. The sample was CD4+ or CD8+ T cells sorted from blood, taken in a trial of the OX40 agonist ivuxolimab. Written as DNA, the CDR3 is TGTGCCAGCAGCCTAGGAGGGGCGGGGGGGGCCCGGGAGACCCAGTACTTC. Translating gives CASSLGGAGGARETQYF.